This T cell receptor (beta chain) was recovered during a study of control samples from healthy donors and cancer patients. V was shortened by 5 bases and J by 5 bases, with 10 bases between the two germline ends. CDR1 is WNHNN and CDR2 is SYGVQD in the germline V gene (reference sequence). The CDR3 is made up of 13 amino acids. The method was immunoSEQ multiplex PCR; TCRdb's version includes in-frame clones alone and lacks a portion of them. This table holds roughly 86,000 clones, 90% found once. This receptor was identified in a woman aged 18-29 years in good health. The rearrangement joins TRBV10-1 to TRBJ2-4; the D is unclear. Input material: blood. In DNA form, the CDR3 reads TGCGCCAGCAGTAAAAGTGGGGAAAACATTCAGTACTTC. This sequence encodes CASSKSGENIQYF.